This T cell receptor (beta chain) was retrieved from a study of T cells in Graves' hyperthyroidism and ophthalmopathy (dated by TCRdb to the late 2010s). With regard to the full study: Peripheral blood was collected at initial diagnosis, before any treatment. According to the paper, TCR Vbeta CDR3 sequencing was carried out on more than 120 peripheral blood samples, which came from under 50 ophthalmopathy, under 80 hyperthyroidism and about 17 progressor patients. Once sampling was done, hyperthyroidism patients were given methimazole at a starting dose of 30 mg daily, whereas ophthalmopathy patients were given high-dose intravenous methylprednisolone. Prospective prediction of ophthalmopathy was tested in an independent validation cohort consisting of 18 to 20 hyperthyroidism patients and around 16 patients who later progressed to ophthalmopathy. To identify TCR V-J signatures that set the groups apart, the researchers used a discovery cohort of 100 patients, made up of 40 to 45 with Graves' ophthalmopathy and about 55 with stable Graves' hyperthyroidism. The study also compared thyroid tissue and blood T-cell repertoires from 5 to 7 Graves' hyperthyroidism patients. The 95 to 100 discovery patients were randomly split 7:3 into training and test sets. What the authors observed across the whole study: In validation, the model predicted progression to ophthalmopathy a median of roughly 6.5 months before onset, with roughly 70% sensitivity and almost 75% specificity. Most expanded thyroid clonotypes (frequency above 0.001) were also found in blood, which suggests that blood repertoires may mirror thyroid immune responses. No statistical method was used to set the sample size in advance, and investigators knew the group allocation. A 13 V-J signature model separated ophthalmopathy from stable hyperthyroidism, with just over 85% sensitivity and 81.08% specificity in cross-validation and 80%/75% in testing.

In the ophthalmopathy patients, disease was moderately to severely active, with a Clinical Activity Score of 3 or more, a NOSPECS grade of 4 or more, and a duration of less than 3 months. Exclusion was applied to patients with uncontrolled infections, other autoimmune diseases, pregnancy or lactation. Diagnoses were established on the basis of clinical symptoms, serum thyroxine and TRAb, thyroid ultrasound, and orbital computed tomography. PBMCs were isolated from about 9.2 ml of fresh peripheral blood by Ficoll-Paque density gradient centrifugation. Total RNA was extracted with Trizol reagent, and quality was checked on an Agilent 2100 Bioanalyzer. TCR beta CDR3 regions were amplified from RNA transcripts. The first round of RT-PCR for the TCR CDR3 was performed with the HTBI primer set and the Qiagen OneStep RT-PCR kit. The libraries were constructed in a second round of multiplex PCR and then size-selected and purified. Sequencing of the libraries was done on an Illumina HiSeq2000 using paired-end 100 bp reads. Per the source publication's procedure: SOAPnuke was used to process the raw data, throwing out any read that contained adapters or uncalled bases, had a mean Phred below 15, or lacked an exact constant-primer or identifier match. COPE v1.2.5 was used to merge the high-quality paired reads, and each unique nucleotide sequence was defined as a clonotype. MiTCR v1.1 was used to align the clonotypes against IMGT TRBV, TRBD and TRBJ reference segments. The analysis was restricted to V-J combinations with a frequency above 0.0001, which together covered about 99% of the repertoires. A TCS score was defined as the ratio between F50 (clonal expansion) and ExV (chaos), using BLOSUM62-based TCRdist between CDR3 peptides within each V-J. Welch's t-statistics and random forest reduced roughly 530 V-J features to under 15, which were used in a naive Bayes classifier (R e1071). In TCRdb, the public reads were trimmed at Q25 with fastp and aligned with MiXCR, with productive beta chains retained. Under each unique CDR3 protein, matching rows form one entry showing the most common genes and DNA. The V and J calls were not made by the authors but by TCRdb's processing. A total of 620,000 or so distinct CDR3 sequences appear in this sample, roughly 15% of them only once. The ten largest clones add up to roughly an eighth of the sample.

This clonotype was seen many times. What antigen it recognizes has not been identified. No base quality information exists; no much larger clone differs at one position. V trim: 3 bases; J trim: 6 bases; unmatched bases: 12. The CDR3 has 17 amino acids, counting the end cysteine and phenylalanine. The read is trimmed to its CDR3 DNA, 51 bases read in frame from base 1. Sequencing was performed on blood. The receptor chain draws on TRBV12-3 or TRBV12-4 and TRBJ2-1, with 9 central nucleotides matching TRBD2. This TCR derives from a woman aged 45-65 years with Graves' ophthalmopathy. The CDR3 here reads CASSFSRPGLAGNEQFF. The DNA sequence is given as TGTGCCAGCAGTTTTTCCCGACCGGGACTAGCTGGCAATGAGCAGTTCTTC.